The clone carrying this T cell receptor (beta chain) was recorded many times. Relative to the germline gene, one junction end is altered; a read error may explain this. The sample comes from a study of T cells in Graves' hyperthyroidism and ophthalmopathy. RNA transcripts provided the source from which TCR beta CDR3 regions were amplified. Using the HTBI primer set, a first-round RT-PCR was run on the TCR CDR3. TCRdb analysed the multiplex PCR reads with MiXCR anew, one entry per CDR3 protein. The sample holds 550,000 to 600,000 distinct CDR3 sequences, under 60% seen once. The CDR3 sequence is 13 residues long. Germline assignment: CDR1 SSHAT and CDR2 FNYEAQ (reference sequence).

This TCR was sampled from an adult woman with Graves' disease, either hyperthyroidism or ophthalmopathy (not recorded which). The specimen sequenced was peripheral blood or thyroid tissue (not recorded which). The V and J genes are TRBV7-7 and TRBJ2-5, with D perhaps TRBD1 (6 bases). The CDR3 spells CASSPPRGETQYF. CDR3 DNA: TGTGCTAGCAGCCCCCCGAGGGGGGAGACCCAGTACTTC.